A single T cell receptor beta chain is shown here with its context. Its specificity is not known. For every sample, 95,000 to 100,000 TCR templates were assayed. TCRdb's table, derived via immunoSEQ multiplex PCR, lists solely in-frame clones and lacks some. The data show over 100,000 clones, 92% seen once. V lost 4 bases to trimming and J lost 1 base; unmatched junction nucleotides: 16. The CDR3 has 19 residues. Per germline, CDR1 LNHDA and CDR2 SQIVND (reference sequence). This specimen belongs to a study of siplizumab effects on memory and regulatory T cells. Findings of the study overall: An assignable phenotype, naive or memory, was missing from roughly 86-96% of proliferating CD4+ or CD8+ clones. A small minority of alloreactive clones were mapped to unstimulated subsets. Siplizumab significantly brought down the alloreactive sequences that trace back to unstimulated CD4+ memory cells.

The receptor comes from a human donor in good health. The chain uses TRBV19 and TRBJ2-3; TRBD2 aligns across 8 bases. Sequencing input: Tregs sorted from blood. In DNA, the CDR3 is TGTGCCAGTAGTACTTTGCCGGGGGGGTCCGGCAGCCGCACAGATACGCAGTATTTT. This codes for CASSTLPGGSGSRTDTQYF.